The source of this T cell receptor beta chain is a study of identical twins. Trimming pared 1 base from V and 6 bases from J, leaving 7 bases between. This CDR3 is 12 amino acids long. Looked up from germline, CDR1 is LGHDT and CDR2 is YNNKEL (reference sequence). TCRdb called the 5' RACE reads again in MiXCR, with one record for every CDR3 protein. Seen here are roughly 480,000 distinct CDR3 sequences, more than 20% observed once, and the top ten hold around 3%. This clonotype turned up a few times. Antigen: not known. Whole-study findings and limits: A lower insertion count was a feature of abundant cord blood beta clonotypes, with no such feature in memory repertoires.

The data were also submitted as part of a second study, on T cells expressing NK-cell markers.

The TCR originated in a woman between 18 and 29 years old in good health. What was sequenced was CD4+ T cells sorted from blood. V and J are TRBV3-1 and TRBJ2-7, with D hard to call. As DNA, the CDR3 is TGTGCCAGCAGCCAAGCAAACATCGAGCAGTACTTC. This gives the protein CASSQANIEQYF.